This TCR beta chain was recorded in a study of T-cell memory formation after mild COVID-19. TCRdb re-derived calls from the 5' RACE reads in MiXCR, one entry per CDR3 protein. The sample includes more than 250,000 distinct CDR3 sequences, more than 15% of them seen just once. The V end lost 6 bases, the J end lost 11 bases, and 13 bases lay between the germline ends. From germline, CDR1 is DFQATT and CDR2 SNEGSKA (reference sequence). This CDR3 spans 11 amino acids. The gene calls are TRBV20-1 and TRBJ1-4; D possibly corresponds to TRBD1 (6 bases). Sequenced sample: PBMCs or a T cell subset sorted from them (not recorded which). The sequence derives from a young man who had mild COVID-19 (a few samples of this study predate the infection). Cell type and time point are not known. The CDR3 DNA sequence: TGCAGTGCCCCCGTGAGGGGGAAACTGTTTTTT. Translating it yields CSAPVRGKLFF.